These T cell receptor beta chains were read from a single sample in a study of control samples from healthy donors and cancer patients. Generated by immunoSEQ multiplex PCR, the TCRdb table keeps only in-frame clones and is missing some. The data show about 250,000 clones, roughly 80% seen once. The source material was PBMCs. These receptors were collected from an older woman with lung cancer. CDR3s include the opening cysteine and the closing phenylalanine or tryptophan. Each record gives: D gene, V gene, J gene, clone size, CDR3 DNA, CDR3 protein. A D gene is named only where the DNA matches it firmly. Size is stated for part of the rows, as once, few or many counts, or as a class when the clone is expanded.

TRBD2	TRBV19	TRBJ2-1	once	TGTGCCAGTAGTCCGACTAGCGGGATCTACAATGAGCAGTTCTTC	CASSPTSGIYNEQFF
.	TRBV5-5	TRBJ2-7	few	TGTGCCAGCAGAAAAGAAACAGGGAATTACTACGAGCAGTACTTC	CASRKETGNYYEQYF
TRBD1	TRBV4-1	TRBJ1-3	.	TGCGCCAGCAGCCAGGCGGAAGGGACAGGGGGCGCCGATACTGGAAACACCATATATTTT	CASSQAEGTGGADTGNTIYF
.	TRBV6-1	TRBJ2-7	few	TGTGCCAGCAGTGAAAATTTAGGGCCCTCCTACGAGCAGTACTTC	CASSENLGPSYEQYF
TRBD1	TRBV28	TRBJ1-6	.	TGTGCCAGCATTCTCAGCAGGGGGAATAATTCACCCCTCCACTTT	CASILSRGNNSPLHF
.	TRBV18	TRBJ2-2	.	TGTGCCAGCTCACTTGGCGCGGACGGGGCCGGGGAGCTGTTTTTT	CASSLGADGAGELFF
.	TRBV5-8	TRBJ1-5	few	TGTGCCAGCAGCTTGGGGTTCCAGGGGAATCAGCCCCAGCATTTT	CASSLGFQGNQPQHF
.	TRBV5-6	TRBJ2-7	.	TGTGCCAGCAGCTCCCGCCGTGGGTCCTACGAGCAGTACTTC	CASSSRRGSYEQYF
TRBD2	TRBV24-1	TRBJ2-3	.	TGTGCCACACCTGGGGCTAGCGGGAGGAGGAACACAGATACGCAGTATTTT	CATPGASGRRNTDTQYF
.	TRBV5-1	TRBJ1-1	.	TGCGCCAGCAACCCCGGGGGCCTAATGAACACTGAAGCTTTCTTT	CASNPGGLMNTEAFF
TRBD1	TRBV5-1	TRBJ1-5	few	TGCGCCAGCAGCTTGGAAGGGGGCCGTGGTCAGCCCCAGCATTTT	CASSLEGGRGQPQHF
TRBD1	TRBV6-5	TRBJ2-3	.	TGTGCCAGCAGTTTTATCAGGGGGCGCACAGATACGCAGTATTTT	CASSFIRGRTDTQYF
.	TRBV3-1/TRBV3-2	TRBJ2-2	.	TGTGCCAGCAGCCAGGACGGGACAACGAAACTCACCGGGGAGCTGTTTTTT	CASSQDGTTKLTGELFF
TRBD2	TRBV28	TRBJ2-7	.	TGTGCCAGTTACTACTCGGGGGGATCCTACGAGCAGTACTTC	CASYYSGGSYEQYF
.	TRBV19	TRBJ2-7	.	TGTGCCAGTAGTATGTGGGGGGGACAGCTGACCTACGAGCAGTACTTC	CASSMWGGQLTYEQYF
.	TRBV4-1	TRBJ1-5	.	TGCGCCAGCAGCCCTCCTGGTAGCAATCAGCCCCAGCATTTT	CASSPPGSNQPQHF
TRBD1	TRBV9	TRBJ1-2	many	TGTGCCAGCAGCGCCCACGGACAGGGAGGCGATGGCTACACCTTC	CASSAHGQGGDGYTF
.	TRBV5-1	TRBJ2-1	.	TGCGCCAGCAGCGTAACGCTCAGGGGGGCGGCCTACAATGAGCAGTTCTTC	CASSVTLRGAAYNEQFF
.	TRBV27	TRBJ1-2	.	TGTGCCAGCAGTTCGATGGACAGAAACTATGGCTACACCTTC	CASSSMDRNYGYTF